The 10 T cell receptor beta chains in this list originate from one sample, sequenced in a study of T cells after yellow fever vaccination (dated by TCRdb to the late 2010s). According to the study, the label for this sample's treatment or condition signals: live attenuated yellow fever vaccine strain. The library was made by 5' RACE. TCRdb names Illumina NovaSeq 6000 as the instrument used. Using fastp trimming at Q25 and MiXCR clonotype assembly, TCRdb reanalyzed the public sequencing data and kept in-frame beta chains. Entries are consolidated by CDR3 protein sequence, retaining the most common genes and DNA. The sample table records about 260,000 distinct CDR3 sequences; 5.2% of these occur just once. Roughly 3.3% of the sample rests with the top ten. Here the sequenced sample was CD4+ T cells sorted from PBMCs, taken on the day of the yellow fever booster vaccination. Receptors were obtained from a man between 18 and 29 years old who received the YFV17D yellow fever vaccine.

This clonotype was counted between two and nine times. The V call is TRBV4-3, the J call TRBJ1-6; D is unresolved. Trimming cost V 4 bases and J 4 bases, with 14 bases left between them. This CDR3 is built from 16 residues. Germline V gene lookup returns CDR1 LGHNA and CDR2 YSLEER. CDR3 sequence (DNA): TGCGCCAGCAGCCTCGACCCTCAAGTATATAATTCACCCCTCCACTTT. It codes for CASSLDPQVYNSPLHF.

V and J are TRBV18 and TRBJ1-5; D possibly corresponds to TRBD1 (5 bases). Trimming cost V 3 bases and J 7 bases, with 19 bases left between them. The germline gives CDR1 KGHSH, CDR2 LQKENI. The CDR3 loop spans 16 amino acids. The CDR3, as DNA: TGTGCCAGCTCACCTCTCAGTGGAGGGGCCCTCCAGCCCCAGCATTTT. It specifies CASSPLSGGALQPQHF.

This chain joins TRBV4-1 and TRBJ2-3; 10 positions match TRBD2. The germline gives CDR1 MGHRA, CDR2 YSYEKL. The CDR3 covers 18 residues. Trimming at V came to 4 bases and at J to 3 bases, leaving 13 bases not matched to a gene. The DNA of the CDR3 is TGCGCCAGCAGCCGGCCCCTTTCCGTTAGCGGGGGGACAGATACGCAGTATTTT. It encodes CASSRPLSVSGGTDTQYF.

The CDR3 region is CASSDSRRRPGELFF. CDR3 coding DNA: TGTGCCAGCAGTGACTCTAGGCGGAGGCCCGGGGAGCTGTTTTTT. The chain employs TRBV6-4 and TRBJ2-2, with D perhaps TRBD2 (5 bases). V was pared by 0 bases and J by 6 bases, with 11 bases between. The CDR3 covers 15 residues. Germline CDR1 and CDR2: MRHNA and SNTAGT.

This clonotype was detected only a few times. The gene calls are TRBV5-1 and TRBJ1-2, with D maybe TRBD1 (5 bases). This CDR3 has 12 residues. Looked up from germline, CDR1 is SGHRS and CDR2 is YFSETQ. Trimming took 2 bases from V and 8 from J, leaving 10 bases between them. Here the CDR3 DNA reads TGCGCCAGCAGCTTCGAGGGGCAGGGCTACACCTTC. Translation gives CASSFEGQGYTF.

The chain has TRBV4-3 and TRBJ2-3, with 10 positions matching TRBD1. V trimming: 1 base; J trimming: 3 bases; junction bases outside the gene matches: 4. The CDR3 covers 16 residues. Looked up from germline, CDR1 is LGHNA and CDR2 is YSLEER. CDR3 amino acids: CASSQGLGQGTDTQYF. For the CDR3, the DNA is TGCGCCAGCAGCCAAGGCCTGGGACAGGGGACAGATACGCAGTATTTT.

This clonotype was found a few times. This rearrangement joins TRBV4-1 to TRBJ2-1; weak D call: TRBD2 (5 bases). Trimming pared 4 bases from V and 10 bases from J, leaving 20 bases between. This CDR3 is 15 amino acids long. Germline lookup yields CDR1 MGHRA and CDR2 YSYEKL. The CDR3 protein is CASSPLAPRVVEQFF. In nucleotides, the CDR3 is TGCGCCAGCAGCCCCCTAGCCCCTAGGGTCGTGGAGCAGTTCTTC.

This clonotype was observed at least ten times. This sequence joins TRBV5-1 and TRBJ1-1, with D possibly TRBD1 on 6 matching bases. Germline V gene sequence: CDR1 SGHRS, CDR2 YFSETQ. Trimming cost V 4 bases and J 3 bases, with 19 bases left between them. The CDR3 length is 16 residues. As DNA, the CDR3 is TGCGCCAGCAGCATAGGATTGGGGGGCCGATACACTGAAGCTTTCTTT. This encodes CASSIGLGGRYTEAFF.

V usage is TRBV12-3 or TRBV12-4 and J usage is TRBJ2-1; 9 nucleotides align to TRBD1. The CDR3 loop spans 18 amino acids. V lost 3 bases to trimming and J lost 7 bases; unmatched junction nucleotides: 16. The CDR3 coding sequence is TGTGCCAGCAGTTTTCGAGATTCGGGGACAGGGCACCGGAATGAGCAGTTCTTC. Protein product: CASSFRDSGTGHRNEQFF.

This clonotype was counted ten times or more. The CDR3 sequence: CASSPWASSYNEQFF. The CDR3 coding sequence is TGTGCCAGCAGCCCCTGGGCAAGCTCCTACAATGAGCAGTTCTTC. The gene calls are TRBV7-2 and TRBJ2-1; D not certain. The V end lost 5 bases, the J end lost 0 bases, and 11 bases lay between the germline ends. In germline, CDR1 is SGHTA, CDR2 FQGNSA. The CDR3 covers 15 residues.